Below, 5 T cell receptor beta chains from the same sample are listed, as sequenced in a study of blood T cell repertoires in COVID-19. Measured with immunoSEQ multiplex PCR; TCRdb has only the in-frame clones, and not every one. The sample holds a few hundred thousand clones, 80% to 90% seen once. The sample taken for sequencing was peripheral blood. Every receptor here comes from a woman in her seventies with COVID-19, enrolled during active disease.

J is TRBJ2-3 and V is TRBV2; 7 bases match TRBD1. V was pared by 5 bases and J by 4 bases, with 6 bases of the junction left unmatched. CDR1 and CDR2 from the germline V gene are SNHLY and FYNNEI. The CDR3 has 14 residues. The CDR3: CASSRGGAADTQYF. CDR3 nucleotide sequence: TGTGCCAGCAGTCGAGGGGGCGCAGCAGATACGCAGTATTTT.

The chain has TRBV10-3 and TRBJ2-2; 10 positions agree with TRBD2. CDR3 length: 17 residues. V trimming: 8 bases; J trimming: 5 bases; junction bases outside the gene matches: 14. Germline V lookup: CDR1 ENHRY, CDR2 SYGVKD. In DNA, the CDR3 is TGTGCCATCTCTCCCCGCCGAGCGGGAGGGGAAACCGGGGAGCTGTTTTTT. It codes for CAISPRRAGGETGELFF.

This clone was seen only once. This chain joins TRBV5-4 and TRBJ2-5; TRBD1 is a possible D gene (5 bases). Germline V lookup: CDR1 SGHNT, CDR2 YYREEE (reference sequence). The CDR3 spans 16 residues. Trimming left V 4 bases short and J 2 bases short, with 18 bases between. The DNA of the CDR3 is TGTGCCAGCAGCCCGGCAGGGTTTGATGGGCAAGAGACCCAGTACTTC. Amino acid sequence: CASSPAGFDGQETQYF.

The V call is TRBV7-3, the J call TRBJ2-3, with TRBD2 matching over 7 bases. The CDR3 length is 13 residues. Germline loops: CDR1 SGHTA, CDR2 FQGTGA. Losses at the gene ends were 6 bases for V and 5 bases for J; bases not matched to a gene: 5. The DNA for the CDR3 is TGTGCCAGCAGTCCTATAGCGGGAGATACGCAGTATTTT. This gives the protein CASSPIAGDTQYF. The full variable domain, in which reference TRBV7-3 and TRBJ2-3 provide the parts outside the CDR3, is GAGVSQTPSNKVTEKGKYVELRCDPISGHTALYWYRQSLGQGPEFLIYFQGTGAADDSGLPNDRFFAVRPEGSVSTLKIQRTERGDSAVYLCASSPIAGDTQYFGPGTRLTVL.

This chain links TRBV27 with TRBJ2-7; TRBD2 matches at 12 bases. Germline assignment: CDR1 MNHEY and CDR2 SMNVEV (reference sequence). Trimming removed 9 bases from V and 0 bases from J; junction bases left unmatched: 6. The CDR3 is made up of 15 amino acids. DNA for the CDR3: TGTGCCAGTTTGGGACTAGCGGGCAGCTCCTACGAGCAGTACTTC. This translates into CASLGLAGSSYEQYF.